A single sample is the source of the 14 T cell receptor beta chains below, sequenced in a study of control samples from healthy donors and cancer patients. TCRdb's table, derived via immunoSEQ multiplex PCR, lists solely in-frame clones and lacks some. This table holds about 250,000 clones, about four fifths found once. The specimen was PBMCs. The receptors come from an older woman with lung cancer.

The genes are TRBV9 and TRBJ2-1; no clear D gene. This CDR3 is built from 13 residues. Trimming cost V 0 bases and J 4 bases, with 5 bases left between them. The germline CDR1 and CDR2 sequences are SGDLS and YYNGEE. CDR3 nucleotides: TGTGCCAGCAGCGTAGCACTTTACAATGAGCAGTTCTTC. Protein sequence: CASSVALYNEQFF. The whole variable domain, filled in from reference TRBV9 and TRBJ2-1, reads DSGVTQTPKHLITATGQRVTLRCSPRSGDLSVYWYQQSLDQGLQFLIQYYNGEERAKGNILERFSAQQFPDLHSELNLSSLELGDSALYFCASSVALYNEQFFGPGTRLTVL.

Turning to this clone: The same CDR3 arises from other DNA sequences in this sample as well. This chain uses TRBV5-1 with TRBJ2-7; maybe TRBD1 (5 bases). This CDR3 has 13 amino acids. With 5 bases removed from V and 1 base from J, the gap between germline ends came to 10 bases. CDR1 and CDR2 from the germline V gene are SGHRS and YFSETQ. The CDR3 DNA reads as TGCGCCAGCAGTCTAACAGGTTCCTACGAGCAGTACTTC. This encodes CASSLTGSYEQYF.

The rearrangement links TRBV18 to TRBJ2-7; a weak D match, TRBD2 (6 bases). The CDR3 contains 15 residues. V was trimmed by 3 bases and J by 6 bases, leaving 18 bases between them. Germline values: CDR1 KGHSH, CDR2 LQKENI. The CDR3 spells CASSPLLEGTAEQYF. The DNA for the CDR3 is TGTGCCAGCTCACCGTTATTGGAGGGAACGGCCGAGCAGTACTTC.

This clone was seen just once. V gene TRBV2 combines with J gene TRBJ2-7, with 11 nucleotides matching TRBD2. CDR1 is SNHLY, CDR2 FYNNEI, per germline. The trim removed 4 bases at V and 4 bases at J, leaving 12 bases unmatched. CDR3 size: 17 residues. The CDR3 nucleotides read TGTGCCAGCAGTGCCCCTAGCGGGAGGACCAATAGTTACGAGCAGTACTTC. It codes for CASSAPSGRTNSYEQYF.

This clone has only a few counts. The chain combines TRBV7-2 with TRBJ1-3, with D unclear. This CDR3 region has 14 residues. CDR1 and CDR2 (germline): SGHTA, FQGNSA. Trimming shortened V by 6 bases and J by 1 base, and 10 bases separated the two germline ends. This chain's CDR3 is CASRPNSSGNTIYF. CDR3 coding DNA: TGTGCCAGCAGACCAAACAGTTCTGGAAACACCATATATTTT.

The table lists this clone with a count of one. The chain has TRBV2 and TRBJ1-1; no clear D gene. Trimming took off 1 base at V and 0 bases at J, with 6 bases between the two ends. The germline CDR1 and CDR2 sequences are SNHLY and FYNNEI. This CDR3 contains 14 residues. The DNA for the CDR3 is TGTGCCAGCAGTGAAGTCAGCGTGAACACTGAAGCTTTCTTT. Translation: CASSEVSVNTEAFF.

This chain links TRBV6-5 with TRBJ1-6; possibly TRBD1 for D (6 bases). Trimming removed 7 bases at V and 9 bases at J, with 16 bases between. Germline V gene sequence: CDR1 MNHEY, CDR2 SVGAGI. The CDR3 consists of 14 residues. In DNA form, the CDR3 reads TGTGCCAGCACCAGGACCAGAGGGGGTTCACCCCTCCACTTT. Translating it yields CASTRTRGGSPLHF.

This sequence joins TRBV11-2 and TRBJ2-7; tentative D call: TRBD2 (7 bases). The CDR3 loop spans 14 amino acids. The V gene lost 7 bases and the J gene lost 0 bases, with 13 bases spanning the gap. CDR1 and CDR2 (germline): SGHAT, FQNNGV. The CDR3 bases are TGTGCCAGCACCGAGGGGGGGGCCTCCTACGAGCAGTACTTC. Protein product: CASTEGGASYEQYF. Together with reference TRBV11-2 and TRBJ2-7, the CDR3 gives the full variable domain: EAGVAQSPRYKIIEKRQSVAFWCNPISGHATLYWYQQILGQGPKLLIQFQNNGVVDDSQLPKDRFSAERLKGVDSTLKIQPAKLEDSAVYLCASTEGGASYEQYFGPGTRLTVT.

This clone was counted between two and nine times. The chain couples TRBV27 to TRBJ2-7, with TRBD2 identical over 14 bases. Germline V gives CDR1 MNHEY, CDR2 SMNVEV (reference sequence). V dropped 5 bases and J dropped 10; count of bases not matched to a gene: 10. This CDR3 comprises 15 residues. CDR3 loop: CASSPRLAGGLNQYF. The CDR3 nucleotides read TGTGCCAGCAGTCCCAGACTAGCGGGAGGGCTAAATCAGTACTTC.

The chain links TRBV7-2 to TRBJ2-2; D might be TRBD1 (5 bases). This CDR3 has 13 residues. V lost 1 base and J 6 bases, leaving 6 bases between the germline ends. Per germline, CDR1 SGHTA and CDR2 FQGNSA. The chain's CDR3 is CASSLVGPGELFF. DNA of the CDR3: TGTGCCAGCAGCTTAGTGGGGCCCGGGGAGCTGTTTTTT.

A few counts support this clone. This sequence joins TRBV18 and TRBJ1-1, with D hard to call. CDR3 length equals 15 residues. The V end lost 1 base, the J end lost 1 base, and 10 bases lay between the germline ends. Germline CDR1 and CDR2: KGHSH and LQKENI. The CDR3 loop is CASSPLADKNTEAFF. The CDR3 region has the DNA TGTGCCAGCTCACCACTAGCGGATAAGAACACTGAAGCTTTCTTT.

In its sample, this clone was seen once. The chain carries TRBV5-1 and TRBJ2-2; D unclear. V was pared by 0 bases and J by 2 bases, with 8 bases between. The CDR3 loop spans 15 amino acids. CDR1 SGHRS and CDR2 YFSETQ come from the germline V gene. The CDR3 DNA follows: TGCGCCAGCAGCTTGGCCCGGCCTAACACCGGGGAGCTGTTTTTT. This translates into CASSLARPNTGELFF.

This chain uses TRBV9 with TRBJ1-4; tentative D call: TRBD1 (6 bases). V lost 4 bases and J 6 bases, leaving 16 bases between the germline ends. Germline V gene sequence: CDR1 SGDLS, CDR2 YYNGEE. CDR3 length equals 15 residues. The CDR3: CASSPGGPLDEKLFF. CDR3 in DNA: TGTGCCAGCAGCCCCGGGGGGCCTCTAGATGAAAAACTGTTTTTT.

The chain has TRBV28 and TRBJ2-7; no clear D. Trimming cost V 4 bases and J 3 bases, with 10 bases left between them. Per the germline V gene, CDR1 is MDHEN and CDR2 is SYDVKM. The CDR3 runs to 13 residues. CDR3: CASSYFGRYEQYF. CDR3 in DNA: TGTGCCAGCAGTTATTTTGGACGCTACGAGCAGTACTTC.